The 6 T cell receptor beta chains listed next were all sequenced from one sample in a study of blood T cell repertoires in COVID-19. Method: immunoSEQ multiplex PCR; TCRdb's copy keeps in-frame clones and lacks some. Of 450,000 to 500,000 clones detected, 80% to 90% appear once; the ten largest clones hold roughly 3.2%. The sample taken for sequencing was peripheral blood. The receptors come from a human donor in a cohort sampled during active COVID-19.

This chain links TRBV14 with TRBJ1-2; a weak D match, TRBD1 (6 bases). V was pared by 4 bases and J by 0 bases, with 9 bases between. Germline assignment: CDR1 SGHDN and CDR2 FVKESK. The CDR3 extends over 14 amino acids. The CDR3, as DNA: TGTGCCAGCAGCCGAGACAGGACTAACTATGGCTACACCTTC. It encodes CASSRDRTNYGYTF.

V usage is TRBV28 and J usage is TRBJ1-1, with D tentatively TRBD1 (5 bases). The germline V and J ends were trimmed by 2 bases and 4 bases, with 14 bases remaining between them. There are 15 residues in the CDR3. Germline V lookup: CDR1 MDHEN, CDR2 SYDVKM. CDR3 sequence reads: CASSLRQGLSTEAFF. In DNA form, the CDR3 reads TGTGCCAGCAGTTTAAGGCAGGGTTTGAGCACTGAAGCTTTCTTT.

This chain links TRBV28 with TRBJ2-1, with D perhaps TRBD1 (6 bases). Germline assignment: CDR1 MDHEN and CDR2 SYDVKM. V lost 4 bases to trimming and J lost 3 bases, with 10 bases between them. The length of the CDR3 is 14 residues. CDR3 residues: CASSSGQSYNEQFF. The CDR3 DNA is TGTGCCAGCAGTTCCGGACAGAGCTACAATGAGCAGTTCTTC.

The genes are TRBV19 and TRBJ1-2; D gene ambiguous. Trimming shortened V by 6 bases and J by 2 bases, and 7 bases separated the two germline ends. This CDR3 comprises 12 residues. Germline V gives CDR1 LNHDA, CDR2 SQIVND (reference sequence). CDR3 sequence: CASRTANYGYTF. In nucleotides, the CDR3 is TGTGCCAGTAGAACAGCAAACTATGGCTACACCTTC. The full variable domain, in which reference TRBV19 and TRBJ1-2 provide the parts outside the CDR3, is DGGITQSPKYLFRKEGQNVTLSCEQNLNHDAMYWYRQDPGQGLRLIYYSQIVNDFQKGDIAEGYSVSREKKESFPLTVTSAQKNPTAFYLCASRTANYGYTFGSGTRLTVV.

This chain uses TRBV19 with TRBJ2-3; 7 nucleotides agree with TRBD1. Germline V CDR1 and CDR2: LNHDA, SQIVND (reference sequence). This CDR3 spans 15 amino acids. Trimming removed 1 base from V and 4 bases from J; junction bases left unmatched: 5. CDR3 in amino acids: CASSIGGTAADTQYF. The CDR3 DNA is TGTGCCAGTAGTATAGGGGGGACAGCGGCAGATACGCAGTATTTT.

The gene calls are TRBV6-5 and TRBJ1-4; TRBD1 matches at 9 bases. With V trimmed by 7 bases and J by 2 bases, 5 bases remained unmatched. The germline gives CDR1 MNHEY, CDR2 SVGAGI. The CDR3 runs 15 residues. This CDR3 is CASNGQGRTNEKLFF. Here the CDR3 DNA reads TGTGCCAGCAACGGACAGGGGAGGACTAATGAAAAACTGTTTTTT.